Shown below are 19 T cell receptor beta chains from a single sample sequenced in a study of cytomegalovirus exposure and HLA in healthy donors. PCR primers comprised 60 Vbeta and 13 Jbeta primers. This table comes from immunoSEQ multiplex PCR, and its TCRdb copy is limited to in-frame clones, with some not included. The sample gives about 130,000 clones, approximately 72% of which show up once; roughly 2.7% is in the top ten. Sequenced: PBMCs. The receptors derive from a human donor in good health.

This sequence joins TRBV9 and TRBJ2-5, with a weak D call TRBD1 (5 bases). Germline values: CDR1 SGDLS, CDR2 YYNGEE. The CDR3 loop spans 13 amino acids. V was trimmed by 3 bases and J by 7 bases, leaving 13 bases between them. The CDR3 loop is CASSASPQGTQYF. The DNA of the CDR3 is TGTGCCAGCAGCGCATCACCTCAGGGGACCCAGTACTTC. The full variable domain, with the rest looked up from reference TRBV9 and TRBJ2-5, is DSGVTQTPKHLITATGQRVTLRCSPRSGDLSVYWYQQSLDQGLQFLIQYYNGEERAKGNILERFSAQQFPDLHSELNLSSLELGDSALYFCASSASPQGTQYFGPGTRLLVL.

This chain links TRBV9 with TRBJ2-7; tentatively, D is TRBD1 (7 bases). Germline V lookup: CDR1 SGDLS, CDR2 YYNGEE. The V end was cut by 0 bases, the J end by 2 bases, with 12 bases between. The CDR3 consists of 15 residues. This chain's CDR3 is CASSVGGDSPYEQYF. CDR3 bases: TGTGCCAGCAGCGTAGGGGGGGACAGCCCCTACGAGCAGTACTTC.

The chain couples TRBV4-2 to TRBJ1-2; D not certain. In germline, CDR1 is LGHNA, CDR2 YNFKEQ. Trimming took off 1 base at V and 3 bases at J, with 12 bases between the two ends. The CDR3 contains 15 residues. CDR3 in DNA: TGTGCCAGCAGCCAAGCGCAGACTAGTGACTATGGCTACACCTTC. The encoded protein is CASSQAQTSDYGYTF.

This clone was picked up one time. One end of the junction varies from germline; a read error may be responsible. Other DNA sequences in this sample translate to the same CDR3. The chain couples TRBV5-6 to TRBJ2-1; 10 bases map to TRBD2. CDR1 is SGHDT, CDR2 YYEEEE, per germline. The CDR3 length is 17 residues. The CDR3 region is CASSLIAGGPRRNEQFF. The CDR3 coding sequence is TGTGCCAGCAGCTTGATAGCGGGGGGCCCTAGAAGGAATGAACAGTTCTTC.

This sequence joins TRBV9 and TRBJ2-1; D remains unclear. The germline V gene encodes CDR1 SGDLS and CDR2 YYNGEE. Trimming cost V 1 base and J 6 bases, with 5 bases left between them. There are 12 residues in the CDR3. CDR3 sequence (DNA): TGTGCCAGCAGCGTAAGCACCAATGAGCAGTTCTTC. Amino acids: CASSVSTNEQFF.

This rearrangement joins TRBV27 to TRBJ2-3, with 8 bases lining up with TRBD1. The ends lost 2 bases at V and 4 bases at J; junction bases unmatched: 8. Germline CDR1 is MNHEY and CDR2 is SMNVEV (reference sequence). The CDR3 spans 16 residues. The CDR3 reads CASSLSVRGRSDTQYF. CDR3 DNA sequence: TGTGCCAGCAGTTTAAGCGTCAGGGGGCGCTCAGATACGCAGTATTTT.

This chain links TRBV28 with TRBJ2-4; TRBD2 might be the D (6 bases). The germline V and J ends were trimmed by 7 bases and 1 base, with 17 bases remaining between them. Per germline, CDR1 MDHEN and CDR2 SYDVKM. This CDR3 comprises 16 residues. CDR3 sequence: CASTQRDWRAKNIQYF. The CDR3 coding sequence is TGTGCCAGCACCCAACGGGACTGGCGGGCCAAAAACATTCAGTACTTC.

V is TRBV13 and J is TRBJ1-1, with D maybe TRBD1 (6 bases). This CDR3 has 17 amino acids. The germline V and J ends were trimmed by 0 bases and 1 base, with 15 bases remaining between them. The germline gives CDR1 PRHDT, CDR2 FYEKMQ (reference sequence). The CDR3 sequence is CASSLGLGGRQNTEAFF. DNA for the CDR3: TGTGCCAGCAGCTTAGGCCTTGGGGGCAGGCAGAACACTGAAGCTTTCTTT.

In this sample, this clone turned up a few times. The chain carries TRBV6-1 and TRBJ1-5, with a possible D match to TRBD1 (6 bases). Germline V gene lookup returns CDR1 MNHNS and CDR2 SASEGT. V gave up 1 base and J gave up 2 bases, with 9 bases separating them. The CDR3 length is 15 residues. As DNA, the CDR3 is TGTGCCAGCAGTGAAGAGGGGGTACGCAATCAGCCCCAGCATTTT. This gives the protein CASSEEGVRNQPQHF.

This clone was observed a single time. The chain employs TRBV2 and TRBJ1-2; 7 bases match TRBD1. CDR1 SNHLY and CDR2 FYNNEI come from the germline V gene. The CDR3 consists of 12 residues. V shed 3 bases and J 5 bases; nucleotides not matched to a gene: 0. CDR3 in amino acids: CASSDRGYGYTF. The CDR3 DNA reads TGTGCCAGCAGTGACAGGGGGTATGGCTACACCTTC.

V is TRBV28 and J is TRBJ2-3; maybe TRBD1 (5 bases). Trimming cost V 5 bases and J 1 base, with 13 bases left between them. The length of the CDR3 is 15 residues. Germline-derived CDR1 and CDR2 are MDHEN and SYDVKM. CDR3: CASSPFRVRTDTQYF. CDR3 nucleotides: TGTGCCAGCAGTCCCTTCAGGGTTCGCACAGATACGCAGTATTTT.

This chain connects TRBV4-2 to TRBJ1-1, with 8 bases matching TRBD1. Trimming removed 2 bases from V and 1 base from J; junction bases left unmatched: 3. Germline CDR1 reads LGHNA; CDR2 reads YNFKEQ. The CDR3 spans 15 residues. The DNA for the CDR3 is TGTGCCAGCAGCCAACCGGACAGGGCGAACACTGAAGCTTTCTTT. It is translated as CASSQPDRANTEAFF.

CDR3 sequence: CASSPLRTQYF. CDR3 sequence (DNA): TGTGCCAGCAGCCCTCTGCGGACCCAGTACTTC. The V gene is TRBV21-1, the J gene TRBJ2-5; the table's D call TRBD2 went unverified against the DNA. TRBV21-1 is deemed a pseudogene. The CDR3 has 11 residues.

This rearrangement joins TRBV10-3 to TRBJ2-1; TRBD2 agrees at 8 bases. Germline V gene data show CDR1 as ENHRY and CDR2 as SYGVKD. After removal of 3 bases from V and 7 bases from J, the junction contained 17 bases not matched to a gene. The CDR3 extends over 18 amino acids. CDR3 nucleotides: TGTGCCATCAGTGATAGGTTAGTTACGGGGGGGCCGGTGAATGAGCAGTTCTTC. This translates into CAISDRLVTGGPVNEQFF.

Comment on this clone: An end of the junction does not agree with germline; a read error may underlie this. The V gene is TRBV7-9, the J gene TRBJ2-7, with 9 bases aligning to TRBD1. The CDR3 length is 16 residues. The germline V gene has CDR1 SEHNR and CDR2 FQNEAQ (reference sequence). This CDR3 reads CSSSLKQGARVYEQYF. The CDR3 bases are TGTTCCAGCAGCCTAAAACAGGGGGCGAGGGTGTACGAGCAGTACTTC.

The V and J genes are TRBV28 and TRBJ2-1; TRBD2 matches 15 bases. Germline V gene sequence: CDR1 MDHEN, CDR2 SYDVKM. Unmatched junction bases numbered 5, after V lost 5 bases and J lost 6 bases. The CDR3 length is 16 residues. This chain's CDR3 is CASSPGLAGGPNEQFF. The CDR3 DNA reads TGTGCCAGCAGTCCCGGACTAGCGGGAGGGCCCAATGAGCAGTTCTTC.

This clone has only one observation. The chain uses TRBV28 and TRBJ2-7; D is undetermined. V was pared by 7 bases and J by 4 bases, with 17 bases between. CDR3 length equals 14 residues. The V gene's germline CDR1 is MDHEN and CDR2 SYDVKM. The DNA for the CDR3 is TGTGCCAGCACACCACACACTGGGCGTTACGAGCAGTACTTC. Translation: CASTPHTGRYEQYF.

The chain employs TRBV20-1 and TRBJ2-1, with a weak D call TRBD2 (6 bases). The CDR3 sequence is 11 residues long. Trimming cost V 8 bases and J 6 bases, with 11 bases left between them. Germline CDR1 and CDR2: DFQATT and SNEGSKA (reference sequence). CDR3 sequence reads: CSCRLGNEQFF. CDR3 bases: TGCAGTTGTAGACTAGGCAATGAGCAGTTCTTC.

In nucleotides, the CDR3 is TGTGCCAGCAGCCCGACTAGCGTACCCTCCTACGAGCAGTACTTC. Its protein product is CASSPTSVPSYEQYF. J is TRBJ2-7 and V is TRBV4-2, with TRBD2 matching over 8 bases. Germline trimming cut 4 bases from V and 0 bases from J; bases unmatched to any gene: 5. Germline V gene lookup returns CDR1 LGHNA and CDR2 YNFKEQ. CDR3 size: 15 residues.